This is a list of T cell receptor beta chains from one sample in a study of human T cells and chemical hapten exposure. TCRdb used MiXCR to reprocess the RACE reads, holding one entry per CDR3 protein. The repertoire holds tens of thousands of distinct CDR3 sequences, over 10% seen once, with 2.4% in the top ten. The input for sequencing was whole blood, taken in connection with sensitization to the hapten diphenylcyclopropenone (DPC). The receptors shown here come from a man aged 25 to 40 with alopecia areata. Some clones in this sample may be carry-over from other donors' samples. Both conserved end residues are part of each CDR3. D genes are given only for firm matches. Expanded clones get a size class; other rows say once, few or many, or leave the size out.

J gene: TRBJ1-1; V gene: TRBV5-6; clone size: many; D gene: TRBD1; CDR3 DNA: TGTGCCAGCAGCCCGTTGACAGGGAGGAGCACTGAAGCTTTCTTT; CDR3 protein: CASSPLTGRSTEAFF
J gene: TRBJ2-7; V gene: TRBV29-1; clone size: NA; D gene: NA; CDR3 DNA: TGCAGCGTCGCAATCGGGACAAAGCTAACCTACGAGCAGTACTTC; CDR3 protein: CSVAIGTKLTYEQYF
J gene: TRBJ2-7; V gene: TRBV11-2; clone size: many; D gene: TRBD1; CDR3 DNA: TGTGCCAGCAGCTTAACGGACAACTCAGGACAGGGCTCCTACGAGCAGTACTTC; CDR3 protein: CASSLTDNSGQGSYEQYF
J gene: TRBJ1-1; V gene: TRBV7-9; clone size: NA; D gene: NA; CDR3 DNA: TGTGCCAGCAGTCCAGGGTTCATGAACACTGAAGCTTTCTTT; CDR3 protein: CASSPGFMNTEAFF
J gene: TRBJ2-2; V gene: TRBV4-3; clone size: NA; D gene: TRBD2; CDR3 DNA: TGCGCCAGCAGCCAAGGTAGCGGGGGGCACACCGGGGAGCTGTTTTTT; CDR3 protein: CASSQGSGGHTGELFF
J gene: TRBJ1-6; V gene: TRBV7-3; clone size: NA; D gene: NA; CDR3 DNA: TGTGCCAGCAGCCCTACCCAGGGACCCCTCCACTTT; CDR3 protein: CASSPTQGPLHF
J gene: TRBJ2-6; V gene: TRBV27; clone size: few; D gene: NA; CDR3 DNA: TGTGCCAGCAGTTTAGAAAGGGACCGGTCTGGGGCCAACGTCCTGACTTTC; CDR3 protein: CASSLERDRSGANVLTF
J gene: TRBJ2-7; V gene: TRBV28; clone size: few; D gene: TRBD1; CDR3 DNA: TGTGCCAGCAGTTCCGGGACAGGCGAGCAGTACTTC; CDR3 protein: CASSSGTGEQYF
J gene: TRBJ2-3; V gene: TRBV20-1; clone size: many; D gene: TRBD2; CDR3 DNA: TGCAGTGCTAAGCTCCGAGCGGGGGCGACAGATACGCAGTATTTT; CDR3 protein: CSAKLRAGATDTQYF
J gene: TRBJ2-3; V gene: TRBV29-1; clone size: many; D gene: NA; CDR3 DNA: TGCAGTACCTATACAGATACGCAGTATTTT; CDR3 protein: CSTYTDTQYF
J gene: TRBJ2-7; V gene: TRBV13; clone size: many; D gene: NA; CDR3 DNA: TGTGCCAGCAGCTTAGAAGGGAGGAACGAGCAGTACTTC; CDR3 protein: CASSLEGRNEQYF
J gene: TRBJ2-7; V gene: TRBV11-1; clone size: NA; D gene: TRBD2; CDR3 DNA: TGTGCCAGCAGCTTAGCCAGCGGGGGCCCCTACGAGCAGTACTTC; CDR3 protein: CASSLASGGPYEQYF
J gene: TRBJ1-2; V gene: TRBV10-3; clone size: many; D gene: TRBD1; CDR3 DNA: TGTGCCATCAGTGAGTCTGGAGGGGGCGAGGTTCTAAACTATGGCTACACCTTC; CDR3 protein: CAISESGGGEVLNYGYTF
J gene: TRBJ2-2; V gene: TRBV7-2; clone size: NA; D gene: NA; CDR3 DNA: TGTGCCGCACCTGGGGAAGCCCAAACGAACACCGGGGAGCTGTTTTTT; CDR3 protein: CAAPGEAQTNTGELFF
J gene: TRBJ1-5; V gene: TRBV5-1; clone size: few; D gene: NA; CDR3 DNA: TGCGCCAGCAGCTTGGGTCCAGGCAACAATCAGCCCCAGCATTTT; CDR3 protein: CASSLGPGNNQPQHF
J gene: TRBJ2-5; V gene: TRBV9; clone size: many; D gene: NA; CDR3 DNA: TGTGCCAGCAGCGTAGGACCCGTTGGGGTGGGGACCCAGTACTTC; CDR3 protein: CASSVGPVGVGTQYF
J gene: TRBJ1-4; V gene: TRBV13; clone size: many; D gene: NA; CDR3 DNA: TGTGCCAGCAGCTCAGGGTCCCTCAATGAAAAACTGTTTTTT; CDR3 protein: CASSSGSLNEKLFF
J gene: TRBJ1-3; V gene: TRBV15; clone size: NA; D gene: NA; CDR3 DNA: TGTGCCACCAGCAGCTATCCGGAGCTGCGGGGACATGGAAACACCATATATTTT; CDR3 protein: CATSSYPELRGHGNTIYF
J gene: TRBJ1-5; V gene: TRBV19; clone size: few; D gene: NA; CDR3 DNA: TGTGCCAGTAGCACGACAGAGAATCAGCCCCAGCATTTT; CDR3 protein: CASSTTENQPQHF
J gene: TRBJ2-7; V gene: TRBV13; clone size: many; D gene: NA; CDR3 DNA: TGTGCCAGCAGCTTGGGCTCGGTCGTGGCAGGGGAGTACGAGCAGTACTTC; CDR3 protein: CASSLGSVVAGEYEQYF
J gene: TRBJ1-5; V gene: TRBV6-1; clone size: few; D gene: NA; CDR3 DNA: TGTGCCAGCAGGGACAGCGGGTTCAATCAGCCCCAGCATTTT; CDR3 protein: CASRDSGFNQPQHF
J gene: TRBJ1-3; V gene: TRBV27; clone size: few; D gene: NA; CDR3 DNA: TGTGCCAGCAGTTTAAGGAGGGGGAACACCATATATTTT; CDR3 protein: CASSLRRGNTIYF
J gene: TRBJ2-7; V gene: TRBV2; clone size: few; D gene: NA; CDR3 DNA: TGTGCCAGCAGAGAACAGACAGCGGCCTACGAGCAGTACTTC; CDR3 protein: CASREQTAAYEQYF
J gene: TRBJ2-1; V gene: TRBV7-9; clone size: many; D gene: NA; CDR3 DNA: TGTGCCAGCAGCCCTCCGGGGGTTTGGAATGAGCAGTTCTTC; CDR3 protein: CASSPPGVWNEQFF
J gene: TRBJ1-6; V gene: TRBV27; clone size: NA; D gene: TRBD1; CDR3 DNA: TGTGCCAGCAGTGGACAGGGGGTCTATTCACCCCTCCACTTT; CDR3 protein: CASSGQGVYSPLHF
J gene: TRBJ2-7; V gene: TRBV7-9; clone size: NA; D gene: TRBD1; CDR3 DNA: TGTGCCAGCAGCTCGTTCCGGGACAGGGGCCGCGAGAGGGTATACGAGCAGTACTTC; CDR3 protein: CASSSFRDRGRERVYEQYF
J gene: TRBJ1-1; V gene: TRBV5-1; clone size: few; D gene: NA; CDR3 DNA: TGCGCCAGCAGCCCAAAACAGGAGGCGGGCACTGAAGCTTTCTTT; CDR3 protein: CASSPKQEAGTEAFF
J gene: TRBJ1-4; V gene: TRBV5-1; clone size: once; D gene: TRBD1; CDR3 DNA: TGCGCCAGCAGCAAGGGACAGCCTAATGAAAAACTGTTTTTT; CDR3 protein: CASSKGQPNEKLFF
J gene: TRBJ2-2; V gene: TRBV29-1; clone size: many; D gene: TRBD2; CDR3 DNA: TGCAGCGGGGGAGCGGGGTCCTACACCGGGGAGCTGTTTTTT; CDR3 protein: CSGGAGSYTGELFF
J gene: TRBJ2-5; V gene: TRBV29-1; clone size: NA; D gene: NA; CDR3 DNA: TGCAGCGTTGAAGGGGAGGCCAGCCGGGAGACCCAGTACTTC; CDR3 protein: CSVEGEASRETQYF
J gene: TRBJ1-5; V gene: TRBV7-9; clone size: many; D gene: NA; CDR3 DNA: TGTGCCAGCGGGGGTTATAGCAATCAGCCCCAGCATTTT; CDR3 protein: CASGGYSNQPQHF
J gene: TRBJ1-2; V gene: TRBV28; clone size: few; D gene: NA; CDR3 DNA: TGTGCCAGCAGTTGGACGGCAAACTATGGCTACACCTTC; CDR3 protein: CASSWTANYGYTF
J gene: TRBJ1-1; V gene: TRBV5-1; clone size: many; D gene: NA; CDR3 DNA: TGCGCCAGCAGCTTGGTCCAGGACACTGAAGCTTTCTTT; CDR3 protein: CASSLVQDTEAFF
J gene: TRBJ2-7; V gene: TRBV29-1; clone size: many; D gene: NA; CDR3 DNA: TGCAGCGTTGGCAGCGATTACGAGCAGTACTTC; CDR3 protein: CSVGSDYEQYF
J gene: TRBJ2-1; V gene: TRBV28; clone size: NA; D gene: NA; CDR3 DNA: TGTGCCAGCACGGGCAATGAGCAGTTCTTC; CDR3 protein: CASTGNEQFF
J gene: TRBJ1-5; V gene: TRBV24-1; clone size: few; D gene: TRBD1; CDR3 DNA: TGTGCCACCAGTGATTCGGGACAGGGGGTAGGCAATCAGCCCCAGCATTTT; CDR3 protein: CATSDSGQGVGNQPQHF
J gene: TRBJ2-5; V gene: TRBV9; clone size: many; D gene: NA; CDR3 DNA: TGTGCCAGCTCTTCAGGACCTCTCCAAGAGACCCAGTACTTC; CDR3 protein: CASSSGPLQETQYF
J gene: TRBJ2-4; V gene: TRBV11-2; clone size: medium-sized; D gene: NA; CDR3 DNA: TGTGCCAGCAGCTTAGAACCCGCCTCTTCAAACATTCAGTACTTC; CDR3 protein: CASSLEPASSNIQYF
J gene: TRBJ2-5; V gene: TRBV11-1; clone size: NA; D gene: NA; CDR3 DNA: TGTGCCAGCACCCCAGGGGGGCATCAAGAGACCCAGTACTTC; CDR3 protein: CASTPGGHQETQYF
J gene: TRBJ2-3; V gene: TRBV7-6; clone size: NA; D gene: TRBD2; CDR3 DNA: TGTGCCAGCAGCTTAGTTAAGCGGGGGGCCCCCACAGATACGCAGTATTTT; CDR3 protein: CASSLVKRGAPTDTQYF
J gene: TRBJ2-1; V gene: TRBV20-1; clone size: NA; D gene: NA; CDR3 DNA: TGCAGTGCTACCCCCAGACACAATGAGCAGTTCTTC; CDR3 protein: CSATPRHNEQFF
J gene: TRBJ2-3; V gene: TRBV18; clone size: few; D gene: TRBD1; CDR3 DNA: TGTGCCAGCTCACCACCGGGACAGGGGAGGACAGATACGCAGTATTTT; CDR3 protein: CASSPPGQGRTDTQYF
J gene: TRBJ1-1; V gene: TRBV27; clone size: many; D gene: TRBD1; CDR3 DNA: TGTGCCAGCAGAGACTCGACAGGGAGGGATACTGAAGCTTTCTTT; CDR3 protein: CASRDSTGRDTEAFF
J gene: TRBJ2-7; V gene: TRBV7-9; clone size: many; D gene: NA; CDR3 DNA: TGTGCCAGCAGCCCGGGGGCCTACGAGCAGTACTTC; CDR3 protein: CASSPGAYEQYF
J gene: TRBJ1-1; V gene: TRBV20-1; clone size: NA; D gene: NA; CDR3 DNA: TGCAGTGCTAGAGCCCCGGAGTCCGTAAAAGCTTTCTTT; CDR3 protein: CSARAPESVKAFF
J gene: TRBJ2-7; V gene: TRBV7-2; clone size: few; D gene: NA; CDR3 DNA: TGTGCCAGCAGCTTAGTGGCTGGGGGCACCCTTACTGGCGAGCAGTACTTC; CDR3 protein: CASSLVAGGTLTGEQYF
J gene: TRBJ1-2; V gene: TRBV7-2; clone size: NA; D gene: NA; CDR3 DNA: TGTGCCAGCAGCTTAAATTGGCAGCACTATGGCTACACCTTC; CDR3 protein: CASSLNWQHYGYTF
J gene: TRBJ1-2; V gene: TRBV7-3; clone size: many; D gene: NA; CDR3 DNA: TGTGCCAGCAGCTTCGGGCCCGGGGGCTATGGCTACACCTTC; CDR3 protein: CASSFGPGGYGYTF
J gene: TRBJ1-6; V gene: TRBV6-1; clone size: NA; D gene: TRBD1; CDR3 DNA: TGTGCCAGCAGAAAGGATTGGGCCCGGGACAGGGCATATTCACCCCTCCACTTT; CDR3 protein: CASRKDWARDRAYSPLHF
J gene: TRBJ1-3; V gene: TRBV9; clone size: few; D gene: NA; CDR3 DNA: TGTGCCAGCAGCGTAGACAGGGACGCTGGAAACACCATATATTTT; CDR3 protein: CASSVDRDAGNTIYF
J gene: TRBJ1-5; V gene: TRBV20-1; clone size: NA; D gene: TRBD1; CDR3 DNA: TGCAGTGCTAGAGAATCGGGACAGGGCAATCAGCCCCAGCATTTT; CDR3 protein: CSARESGQGNQPQHF
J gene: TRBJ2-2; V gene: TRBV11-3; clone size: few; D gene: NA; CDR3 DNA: TGTGCCAGCAGCTTAGAACAGGGGAACACCGGGGAGCTGTTTTTT; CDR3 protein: CASSLEQGNTGELFF
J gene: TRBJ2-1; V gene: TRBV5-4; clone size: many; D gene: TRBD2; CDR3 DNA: TGTGCCAGCAGCTTAGCGGGGCCGCACAATGAGCAGTTCTTC; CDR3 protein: CASSLAGPHNEQFF
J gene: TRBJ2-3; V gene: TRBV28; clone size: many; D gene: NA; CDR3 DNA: TGTGCCAGCAGTTTTCTTCTTGGACAGCAGTATTTT; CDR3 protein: CASSFLLGQQYF